The T cell receptor (beta chain) under discussion was sequenced for a study of shared clonotypes between healthy human individuals. Whole-study findings and limits: Memory subsets generally showed lower estimated richness than naive subsets. Despite large depth, sorted-subset datasets appeared incompletely sequenced.

A word on this clone: Its antigen remains unknown.

Execution of the assay was at deep level. The protocol was immunoSEQ multiplex PCR, while the TCRdb copy is restricted to in-frame clones and leaves out a portion. The sample has roughly 2.6 million clones, around nine tenths seen once. The germline gives CDR1 GTSNPN, CDR2 SVGIG (reference sequence). The CDR3 is 13 residues long. The V and J ends lost 4 bases and 4 bases respectively, with 12 bases between them. The TCR comes from a man between 18 and 29 years old in good health. The specimen was naive CD4+ T cells sorted from blood. Documented subset: CD45RA+ positively selected. J is TRBJ2-3 and V is TRBV30; D gene unclear. The CDR3 DNA follows: TGTGCCTGGATCCAGCATGTGGCAGATACGCAGTATTTT. Protein: CAWIQHVADTQYF.